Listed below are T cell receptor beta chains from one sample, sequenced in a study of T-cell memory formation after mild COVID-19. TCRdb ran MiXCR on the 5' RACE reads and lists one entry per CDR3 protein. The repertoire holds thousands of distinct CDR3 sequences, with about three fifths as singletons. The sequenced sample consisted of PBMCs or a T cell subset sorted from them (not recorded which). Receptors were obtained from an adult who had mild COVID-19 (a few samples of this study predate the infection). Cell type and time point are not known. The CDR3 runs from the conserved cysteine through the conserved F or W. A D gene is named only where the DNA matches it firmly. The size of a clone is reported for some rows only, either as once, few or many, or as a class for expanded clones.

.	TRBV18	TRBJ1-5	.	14	CASSPMVANQPQHF	TGTGCCAGCTCACCTATGGTCGCCAATCAGCCCCAGCATTTT
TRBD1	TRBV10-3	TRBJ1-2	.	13	CAIRTDRDYGYTF	TGTGCCATCAGGACCGACAGGGACTATGGCTACACCTTC
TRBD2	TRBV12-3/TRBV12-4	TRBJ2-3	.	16	CASSLRGLARTDTQYF	TGTGCCAGCAGTTTACGAGGACTAGCGCGGACAGATACGCAGTATTTT
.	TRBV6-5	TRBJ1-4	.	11	CASSYGEKLFF	TGTGCCAGCAGTTACGGAGAAAAACTGTTTTTT
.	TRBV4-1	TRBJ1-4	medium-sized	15	CASSQVGSANEKLFF	TGCGCCAGCAGCCAAGTAGGCAGCGCTAATGAAAAACTGTTTTTT
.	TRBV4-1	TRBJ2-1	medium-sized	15	CASSQGMYSYNEQFF	TGCGCCAGCAGCCAGGGTATGTATTCCTACAATGAGCAGTTCTTC
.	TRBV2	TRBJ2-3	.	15	CASKGADTSTDTQYF	TGTGCCAGCAAAGGGGCAGACACTAGCACAGATACGCAGTATTTT
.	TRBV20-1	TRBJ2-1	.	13	CSARDSSVPEQFF	TGCAGTGCTAGAGATAGTAGCGTACCCGAGCAGTTCTTC
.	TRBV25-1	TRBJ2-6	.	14	CASSTDSGANVLTF	TGTGCCAGCAGTACCGACTCTGGGGCCAACGTCCTGACTTTC
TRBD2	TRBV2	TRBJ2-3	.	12	CAILSGMDTQYF	TGTGCCATACTTAGCGGGATGGATACGCAGTATTTT
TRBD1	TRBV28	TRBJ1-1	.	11	CASSRQGGAFF	TGTGCCAGCAGCCGACAGGGGGGAGCTTTCTTT
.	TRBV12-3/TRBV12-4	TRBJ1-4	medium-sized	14	CASSFQSGEEKLFF	TGTGCCAGCAGTTTCCAGTCGGGAGAGGAAAAACTGTTTTTT
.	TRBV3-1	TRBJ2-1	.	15	CASSQDYRVGNEQFF	TGTGCCAGCAGCCAAGATTACAGGGTGGGCAATGAGCAGTTCTTC
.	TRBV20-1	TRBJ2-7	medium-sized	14	CSARPFGPGYEQYF	.
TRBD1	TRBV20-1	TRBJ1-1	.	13	CSAGQAVNTEAFF	TGCAGTGCTGGACAGGCGGTGAACACTGAAGCTTTCTTT
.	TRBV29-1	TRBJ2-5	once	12	CSVGRAQETQYF	TGCAGCGTTGGTCGCGCCCAAGAGACCCAGTACTTC
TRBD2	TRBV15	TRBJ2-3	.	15	CATLPGGRSTDTQYF	TGTGCCACCCTGCCGGGGGGAAGAAGCACAGATACGCAGTATTTT
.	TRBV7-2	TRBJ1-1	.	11	CASSLLTEAFF	TGTGCCAGCAGCTTACTCACTGAAGCTTTCTTT
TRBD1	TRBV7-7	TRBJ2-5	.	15	CASSLNRGPQETQYF	TGTGCCAGCAGCTTAAATAGGGGGCCCCAAGAGACCCAGTACTTC
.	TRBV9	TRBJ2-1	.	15	CASSVGLGRPVSQFF	TGTGCCAGCAGCGTAGGATTAGGCAGACCCGTATCCCAGTTCTTC
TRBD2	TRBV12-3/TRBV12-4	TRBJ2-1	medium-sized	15	CASSRGLNTLNEQFF	TGTGCCAGCAGCCGGGGACTAAATACTCTCAATGAGCAGTTCTTC